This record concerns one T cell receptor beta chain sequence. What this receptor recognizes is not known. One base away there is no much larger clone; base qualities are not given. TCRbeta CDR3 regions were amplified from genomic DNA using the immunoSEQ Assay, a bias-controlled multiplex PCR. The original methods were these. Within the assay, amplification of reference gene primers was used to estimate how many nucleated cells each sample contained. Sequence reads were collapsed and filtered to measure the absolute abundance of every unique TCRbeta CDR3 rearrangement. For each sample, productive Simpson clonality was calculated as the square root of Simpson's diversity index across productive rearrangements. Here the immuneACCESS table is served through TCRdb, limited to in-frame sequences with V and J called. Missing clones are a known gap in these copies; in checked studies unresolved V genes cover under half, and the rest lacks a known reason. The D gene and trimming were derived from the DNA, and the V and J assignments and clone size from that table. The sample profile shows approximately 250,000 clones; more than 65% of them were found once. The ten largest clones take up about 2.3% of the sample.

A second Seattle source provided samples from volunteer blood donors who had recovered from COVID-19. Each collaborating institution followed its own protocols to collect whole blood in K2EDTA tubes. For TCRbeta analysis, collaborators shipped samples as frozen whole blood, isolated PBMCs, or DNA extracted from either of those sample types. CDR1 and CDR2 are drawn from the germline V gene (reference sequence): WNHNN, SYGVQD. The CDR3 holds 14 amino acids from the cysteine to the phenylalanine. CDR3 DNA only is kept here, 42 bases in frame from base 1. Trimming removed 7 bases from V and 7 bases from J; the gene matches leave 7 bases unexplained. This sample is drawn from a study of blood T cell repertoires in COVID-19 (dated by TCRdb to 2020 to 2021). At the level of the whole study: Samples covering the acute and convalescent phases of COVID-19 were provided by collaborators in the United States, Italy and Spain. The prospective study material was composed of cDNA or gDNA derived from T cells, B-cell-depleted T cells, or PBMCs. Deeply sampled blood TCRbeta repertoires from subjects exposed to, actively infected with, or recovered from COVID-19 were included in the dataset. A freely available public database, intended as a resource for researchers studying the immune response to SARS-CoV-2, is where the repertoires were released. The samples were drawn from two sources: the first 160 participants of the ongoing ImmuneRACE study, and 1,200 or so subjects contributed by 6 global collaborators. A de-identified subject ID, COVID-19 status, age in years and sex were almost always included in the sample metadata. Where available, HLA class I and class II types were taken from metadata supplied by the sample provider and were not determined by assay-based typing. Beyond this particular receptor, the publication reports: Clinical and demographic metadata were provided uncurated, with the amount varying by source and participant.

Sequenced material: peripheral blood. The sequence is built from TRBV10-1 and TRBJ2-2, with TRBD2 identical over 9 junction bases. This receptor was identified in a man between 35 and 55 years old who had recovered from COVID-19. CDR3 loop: CASTAGGPIGELFF. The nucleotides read TGCGCCAGCACTGCGGGAGGGCCTATCGGGGAGCTGTTTTTT.